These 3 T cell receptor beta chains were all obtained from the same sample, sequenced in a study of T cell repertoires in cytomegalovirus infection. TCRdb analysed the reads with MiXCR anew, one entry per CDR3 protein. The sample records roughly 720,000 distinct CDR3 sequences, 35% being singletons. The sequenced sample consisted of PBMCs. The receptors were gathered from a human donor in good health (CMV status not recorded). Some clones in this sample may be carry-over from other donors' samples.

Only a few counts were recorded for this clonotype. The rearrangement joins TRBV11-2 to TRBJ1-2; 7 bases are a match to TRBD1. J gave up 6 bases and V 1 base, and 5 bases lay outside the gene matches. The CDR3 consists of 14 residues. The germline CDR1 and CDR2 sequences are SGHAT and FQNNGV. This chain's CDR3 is CASSLAQGQNGYTF. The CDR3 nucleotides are TGTGCCAGCAGCTTAGCTCAGGGACAGAATGGCTACACCTTC.

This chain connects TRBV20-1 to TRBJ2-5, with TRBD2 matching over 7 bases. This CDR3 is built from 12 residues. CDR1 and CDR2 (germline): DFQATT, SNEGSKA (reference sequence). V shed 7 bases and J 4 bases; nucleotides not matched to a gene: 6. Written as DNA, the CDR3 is TGCAGTGGGTCAGCGGGAAGAGAGACCCAGTACTTC. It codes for CSGSAGRETQYF.

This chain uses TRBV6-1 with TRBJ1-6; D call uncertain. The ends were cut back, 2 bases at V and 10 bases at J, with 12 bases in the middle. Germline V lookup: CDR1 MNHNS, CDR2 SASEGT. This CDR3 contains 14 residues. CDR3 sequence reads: CASSESPVGSPLHF. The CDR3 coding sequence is TGTGCCAGCAGTGAAAGTCCCGTGGGATCACCCCTCCACTTT.